The 9 T cell receptor beta chains reported below all come from one sample, sequenced in a study of shared clonotypes between healthy human individuals. Using immunoSEQ multiplex PCR, the repertoire was profiled, and TCRdb retains in-frame clones only, with some absent. Of around 2,000,000 clones listed, 85% to 95% are singletons. Material: naive CD4+ T cells sorted from blood. Subset indicated: CD45RA+ positively selected. These receptors all stem from a man younger than 35 in good health.

CDR3 coding DNA: TGTGCCAGCAGCTCGGACAGGGACGGCCTGGGCACCGGGGAGCTGTTTTTT. It codes for CASSSDRDGLGTGELFF. V and J are TRBV5-4 and TRBJ2-2; TRBD1 aligns across 8 bases. The germline V gene has CDR1 SGHNT and CDR2 YYREEE (reference sequence). There are 17 residues in the CDR3. Losses at the gene ends were 3 bases for V and 4 bases for J; bases not matched to a gene: 11.

This clone was detected a few times. The junction departs from germline at one end; a sequencing error may be responsible. The CDR3 region is CSVADKSGFPGKLFF. The DNA of the CDR3 is TGCAGCGTCGCGGACAAGAGCGGTTTTCCCGGGAAGCTGTTTTTT. J is TRBJ2-2 and V is TRBV29-1; either TRBD1 or TRBD2 may supply D (5 bases each). CDR3 length: 15 residues. The germline V gene encodes CDR1 SQVTM and CDR2 ANQGSEA.

Note on this clone: This could be a read error, since a much larger clone is one nucleotide away. This specimen includes other DNA sequences encoding the same CDR3. V and J are TRBV7-9 and TRBJ1-5; 11 nucleotides align to TRBD1. The trim removed 5 bases at V and 4 bases at J, leaving 4 bases unmatched. The CDR3 loop spans 15 amino acids. The V gene's germline CDR1 is SEHNR and CDR2 FQNEAQ (reference sequence). The CDR3 coding sequence is TGTGCCAGCAGCCCCGGGACAGGGGGGAATCAGCCCCAGCATTTT. Residues: CASSPGTGGNQPQHF.

This chain links TRBV4-2 with TRBJ2-3; 11 nucleotides agree with TRBD2. Per germline, CDR1 LGHNA and CDR2 YNFKEQ. CDR3 length equals 17 residues. Losses at the gene ends were 0 bases for V and 6 bases for J; bases not matched to a gene: 8. CDR3 residues: CASSQDPSGGTVDTQYF. The CDR3, as DNA: TGTGCCAGCAGCCAAGACCCTAGCGGGGGGACAGTGGATACGCAGTATTTT.

This clone has a count of ten or more. This chain joins TRBV15 and TRBJ2-1, with 10 bases identical to TRBD1. The CDR3 sequence is 15 residues long. Germline values: CDR1 LNHNV, CDR2 YYDKDF (reference sequence). V shed 1 base and J 10 bases; nucleotides not matched to a gene: 7. The DNA of the CDR3 is TGTGCCACCAGCAGAGGCGGGACAGGGGCCGTGGAGCAGTTCTTC. Encoded protein: CATSRGGTGAVEQFF.

The chain is built from TRBV11-2 and TRBJ2-4; 9 bases are shared with TRBD2. The CDR3 contains 15 residues. J lost 9 bases, V lost 4 bases, and 10 bases had no gene match. Germline V CDR1 and CDR2: SGHAT, FQNNGV. CDR3 coding DNA: TGTGCCAGCAGCTCCGGGACTAGCACTTGGGGCATTCAGTACTTC. Residues: CASSSGTSTWGIQYF.

The rearrangement joins TRBV15 to TRBJ2-7, with a weak D call TRBD2 (6 bases). Trimming removed 0 bases at V and 0 bases at J, with 9 bases between. This CDR3 is built from 15 residues. The germline gives CDR1 LNHNV, CDR2 YYDKDF (reference sequence). This chain's CDR3 is CATSRDSSVSYEQYF. The CDR3 region has the DNA TGTGCCACCAGCAGAGATTCTAGCGTCTCCTACGAGCAGTACTTC. The full variable domain, with the rest looked up from reference TRBV15 and TRBJ2-7, is DAMVIQNPRYQVTQFGKPVTLSCSQTLNHNVMYWYQQKSSQAPKLLFHYYDKDFNNEADTPDNFQSRRPNTSFCFLDIRSPGLGDTAMYLCATSRDSSVSYEQYFGPGTRLTVT.

This chain links TRBV2 with TRBJ2-1, with a weak D call TRBD2 (5 bases). The CDR3 loop spans 16 amino acids. Trimming cost V 1 base and J 7 bases, with 17 bases left between them. Germline assignment: CDR1 SNHLY and CDR2 FYNNEI. The CDR3 is CASSEGSNGGRNEQFF. CDR3 nucleotide sequence: TGTGCCAGCAGTGAAGGATCTAACGGAGGTCGGAATGAGCAGTTCTTC.

The chain carries TRBV29-1 and TRBJ2-3; D not resolved. V was clipped by 3 bases and J by 6 bases, with 10 bases between them. The CDR3 totals 12 residues. Germline values: CDR1 SQVTM, CDR2 ANQGSEA. CDR3 residues: CSVDLLADTQYF. Here the CDR3 DNA reads TGCAGCGTTGATTTACTCGCCGATACGCAGTATTTT.